This is a list of T cell receptor beta chains from one sample in a study of shared clonotypes between healthy human individuals. Measured with immunoSEQ multiplex PCR; TCRdb has only the in-frame clones, and not every one. Of 550,000 to 700,000 clones listed, around 73% are singletons. The material sequenced was memory CD4+ T cells sorted from blood. These receptors were collected from a woman in her twenties or thirties in good health. Each CDR3 is given with its conserved first and last residue. A D gene is named only where the DNA matches it firmly. The listing skips clone size in some rows; elsewhere it reads once, few, many or a size class.

length	size	D	V	J	DNA	CDR3
14	.	.	TRBV7-6	TRBJ2-2	TGTGCCAGCAGCCCCGGGACTCCCACCGGGGAGCTGTTTTTT	CASSPGTPTGELFF
15	.	TRBD2	TRBV5-6	TRBJ2-1	TGTGCCAGCAGCCCTCTAGCGGGAGCTTACAATGAGCAGTTCTTC	CASSPLAGAYNEQFF
16	.	.	TRBV19	TRBJ2-1	TGTGCCAGTAGTATACAGGGAGGACACGGGTACAATGAGCAGTTCTTC	CASSIQGGHGYNEQFF
12	.	.	TRBV6-5	TRBJ2-3	TGTGCCAGCAGTCCAGGGACAGATACGCAGTATTTT	CASSPGTDTQYF
12	.	.	TRBV9	TRBJ1-2	TGTGCCAGCAGCTCTCAGGGCTATGGCTACACCTTC	CASSSQGYGYTF
14	.	.	TRBV19	TRBJ1-3	TGTGCCAGTAGTATTGGAAGCGTTGGAAACACCATATATTTT	CASSIGSVGNTIYF
14	.	.	TRBV6-1	TRBJ1-3	TGTGCCAGCAGTGAAATCGGCAGTGGAAACACCATATATTTT	CASSEIGSGNTIYF
15	.	.	TRBV27	TRBJ1-2	TGTGCCAGCAGTCCCTACAGGAGAAGGTGGGATGGCTACACCTTC	CASSPYRRRWDGYTF
14	.	.	TRBV5-1	TRBJ2-5	TGCGCCAGCAGCTTGGGTGAAGCTCAAGAGACCCAGTACTTC	CASSLGEAQETQYF
13	.	.	TRBV6-4	TRBJ2-1	TGTGCCAGCAGTGACTACCTAGGGAATGAGCAGTTCTTC	CASSDYLGNEQFF
16	.	.	TRBV5-1	TRBJ1-4	TGCGCCAGCAGCCTAGGAGGAGGGATCACTAATGAAAAACTGTTTTTT	CASSLGGGITNEKLFF
17	few	.	TRBV7-9	TRBJ1-3	TGTGCCAGCAGCCAAGACAGAGCGCTGAGCTCTGGAAACACCATATATTTT	CASSQDRALSSGNTIYF
14	.	.	TRBV2	TRBJ1-4	TGTGCCAGCAGGGATGGGGCGGGATTTGAAAAACTGTTTTTT	CASRDGAGFEKLFF
16	.	TRBD2	TRBV6-5	TRBJ2-3	TGTGCCAGCAGTTACACTAGCGGGAGTATAGCAGATACGCAGTATTTT	CASSYTSGSIADTQYF
15	.	.	TRBV27	TRBJ1-1	TGTGCCAGCAGTTCTAGGACAGCTACTAACACTGAAGCTTTCTTT	CASSSRTATNTEAFF
13	.	TRBD2	TRBV29-1	TRBJ2-1	TGCAGCGTCTTTACTAGCGCTTACAATGAGCAGTTCTTC	CSVFTSAYNEQFF
14	few	.	TRBV29-1	TRBJ2-3	TGCAGCGTACCCGCGAGCAGCACCACAGATACGCAGTATTTT	CSVPASSTTDTQYF
14	.	.	TRBV9	TRBJ1-3	TGTGCCAGCAGCGGCAGGGGATCTGGAAACACCATATATTTT	CASSGRGSGNTIYF
12	.	.	TRBV2	TRBJ1-1	TGTGCCAGCAGTAACGGTTACACTGAAGCTTTCTTT	CASSNGYTEAFF
16	.	.	TRBV5-1	TRBJ2-2	TGCGCCAGCAGCTTCCAACGGGGTACGAACACCGGGGAGCTGTTTTTT	CASSFQRGTNTGELFF
13	.	.	TRBV4-1	TRBJ1-5	TGCGCCAGCAGCCAAGGCCAGGTCGGGGCCCAGCATTTT	CASSQGQVGAQHF
17	.	TRBD2	TRBV7-6	TRBJ2-2	TGTGCCAGCAGCTTAAGTAGTGGACTAGGCCGGGGCGGGGAGCTGTTTTTT	CASSLSSGLGRGGELFF
15	once	.	TRBV4-1	TRBJ2-7	TGCGCCAGCAGCCCCGGGATCCAGCTCACCTACGAGCAGTACTTC	CASSPGIQLTYEQYF
14	few	.	TRBV27	TRBJ2-3	TGTGCCAGCAGCTCCGTGGGCGGGACAGATACGCAGTATTTT	CASSSVGGTDTQYF
11	.	.	TRBV11-2	TRBJ2-7	TGTGCCAGCAGCGTCGCCTACGAGCAGTACTTC	CASSVAYEQYF
14	.	.	TRBV6-1	TRBJ1-2	TGTGCCAGCAGTGAAGAGATAAACTTCTATGGCTACACCTTC	CASSEEINFYGYTF
16	.	TRBD1	TRBV15	TRBJ2-7	TGTGCCACCAGCAGAGAGGTGGGACAGTTATCCTACGAGCAGTACTTC	CATSREVGQLSYEQYF
15	.	TRBD2	TRBV19	TRBJ2-1	TGTGCCAGTAGTATGCAGACTAGCGGTTACAATGAGCAGTTCTTC	CASSMQTSGYNEQFF
15	few	TRBD2	TRBV15	TRBJ2-5	TGTGCCACCAGCAGAGACCTAGCGGAACGGGAGACCCAGTACTTC	CATSRDLAERETQYF
16	.	TRBD2	TRBV5-1	TRBJ2-1	TGCGCCAGCAGCTTGGCGACCGGGACTAGAACTACTGAGCAGTTCTTC	CASSLATGTRTTEQFF
16	many	TRBD2	TRBV2	TRBJ2-7	TGTGCCAGCAGCGAAAGGACTAGCGGGAGTCACTACGAGCAGTACTTC	CASSERTSGSHYEQYF
13	.	.	TRBV7-9	TRBJ2-3	TGTGCCAGCAGCGAACAGGGCCCAGATACGCAGTATTTT	CASSEQGPDTQYF
15	once	.	TRBV6-6	TRBJ1-4	TGTGCCAGCAGTTACCGGCAGGGAGTGAGTGAAAAACTGTTTTTT	CASSYRQGVSEKLFF
14	many	.	TRBV19	TRBJ1-2	TGTGCCAGTACCATCGGGGGGCTTGACTATGGCTACACCTTC	CASTIGGLDYGYTF
14	.	TRBD1	TRBV6-5	TRBJ2-1	TGTGCCAGCAGTTTCTCCTCAGGGGGTAATGAGCAGTTCTTC	CASSFSSGGNEQFF
19	.	TRBD1	TRBV2	TRBJ2-7	TGTGCCAGCAGTGAGGAGGACAGGGTTTTAATCCGGACGAACTACGAGCAGTACTTC	CASSEEDRVLIRTNYEQYF